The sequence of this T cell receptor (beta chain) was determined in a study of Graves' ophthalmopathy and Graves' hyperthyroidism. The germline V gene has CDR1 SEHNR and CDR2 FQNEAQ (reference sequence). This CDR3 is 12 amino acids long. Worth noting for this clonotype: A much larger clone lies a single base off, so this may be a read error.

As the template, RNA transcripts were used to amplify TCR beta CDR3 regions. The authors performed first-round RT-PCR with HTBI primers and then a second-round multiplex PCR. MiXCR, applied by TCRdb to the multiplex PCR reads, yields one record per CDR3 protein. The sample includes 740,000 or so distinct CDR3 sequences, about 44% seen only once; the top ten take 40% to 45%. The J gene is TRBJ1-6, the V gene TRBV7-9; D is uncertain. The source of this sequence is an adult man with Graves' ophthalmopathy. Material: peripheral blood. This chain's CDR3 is CVSSFYESPLHF. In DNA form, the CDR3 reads TGTGTCAGCAGTTTCTACGAATCACCCCTCCACTTT.